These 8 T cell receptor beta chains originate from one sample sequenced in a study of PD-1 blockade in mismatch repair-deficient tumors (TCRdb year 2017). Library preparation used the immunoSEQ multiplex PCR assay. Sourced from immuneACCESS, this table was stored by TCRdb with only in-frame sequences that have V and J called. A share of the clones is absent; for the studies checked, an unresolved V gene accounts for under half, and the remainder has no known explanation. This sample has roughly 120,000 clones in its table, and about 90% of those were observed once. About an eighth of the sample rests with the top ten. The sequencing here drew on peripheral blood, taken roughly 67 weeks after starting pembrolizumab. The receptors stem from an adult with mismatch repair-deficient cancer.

The CDR3 DNA is TGTGCCTGGAGTGTACTGGGACAGGGTAAAAACATTCAGTACTTC. It encodes CAWSVLGQGKNIQYF. V usage is TRBV30 and J usage is TRBJ2-4; 9 bases line up with TRBD1. With V trimmed by 0 bases and J by 4 bases, 4 bases remained unmatched. CDR3 length: 15 amino acids. Germline V gene sequence: CDR1 GTSNPN, CDR2 SVGIG (reference sequence).

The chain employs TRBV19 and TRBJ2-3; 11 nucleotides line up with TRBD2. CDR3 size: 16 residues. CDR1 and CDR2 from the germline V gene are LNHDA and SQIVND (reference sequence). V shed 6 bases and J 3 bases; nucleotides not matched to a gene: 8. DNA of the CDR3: TGTGCCAGTAGCCGTTTTCTAGCGGGAGGTACAGATACGCAGTATTTT. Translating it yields CASSRFLAGGTDTQYF.

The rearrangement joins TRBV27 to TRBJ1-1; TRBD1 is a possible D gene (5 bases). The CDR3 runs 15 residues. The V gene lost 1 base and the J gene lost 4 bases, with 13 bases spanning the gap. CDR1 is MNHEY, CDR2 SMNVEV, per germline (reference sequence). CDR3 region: CASSLFFTQGTEAFF. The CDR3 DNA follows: TGTGCCAGCAGTTTATTTTTCACCCAGGGCACTGAAGCTTTCTTT.

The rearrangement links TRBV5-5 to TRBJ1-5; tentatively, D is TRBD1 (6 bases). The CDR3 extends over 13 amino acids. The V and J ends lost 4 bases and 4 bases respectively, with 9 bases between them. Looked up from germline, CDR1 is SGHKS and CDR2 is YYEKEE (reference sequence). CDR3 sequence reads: CASSVDSNQPQHF. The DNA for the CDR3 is TGTGCCAGCAGCGTGGACAGTAATCAGCCCCAGCATTTT.

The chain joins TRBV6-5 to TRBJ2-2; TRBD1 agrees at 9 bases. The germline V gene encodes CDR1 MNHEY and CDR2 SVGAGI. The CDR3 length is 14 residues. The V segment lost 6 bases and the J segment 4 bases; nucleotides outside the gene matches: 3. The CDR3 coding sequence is TGTGCCAGCAGGGACAGGGGTGGCACCGGGGAGCTGTTTTTT. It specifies CASRDRGGTGELFF.

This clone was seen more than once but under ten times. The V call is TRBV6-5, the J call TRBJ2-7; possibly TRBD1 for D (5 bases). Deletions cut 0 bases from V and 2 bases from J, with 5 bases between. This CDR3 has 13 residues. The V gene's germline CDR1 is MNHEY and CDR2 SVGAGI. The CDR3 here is CASSYSDTYEQYF. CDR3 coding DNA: TGTGCCAGCAGTTACTCGGACACCTACGAGCAGTACTTC.

CDR3 protein: CASSFYTGRDLVNTIYF. In nucleotides, the CDR3 is TGTGCCAGCAGCTTTTATACCGGCCGGGACCTCGTTAACACCATATATTTT. The rearrangement uses TRBV11-2 and TRBJ1-3; D perhaps matches TRBD1 (5 bases). The V end lost 3 bases, the J end lost 7 bases, and 22 bases lay between the germline ends. This CDR3 is built from 17 residues. Looked up from germline, CDR1 is SGHAT and CDR2 is FQNNGV.

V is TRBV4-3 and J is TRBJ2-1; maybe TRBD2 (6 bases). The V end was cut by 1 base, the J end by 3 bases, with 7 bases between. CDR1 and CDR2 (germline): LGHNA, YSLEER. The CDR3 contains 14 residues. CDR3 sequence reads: CASSQGGVYNEQFF. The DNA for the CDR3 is TGCGCCAGCAGCCAAGGGGGGGTCTACAATGAGCAGTTCTTC.